These 6 T cell receptor beta chains were all obtained from the same sample, sequenced in a study of T cell responses to AZD1222 COVID-19 vaccine. Using immunoSEQ multiplex PCR, the repertoire was profiled, and TCRdb retains in-frame clones only, with some absent. The sample lists under 150,000 clones; about 88% were seen once. Material: peripheral blood, obtained on day 0 of AZD1222 vaccination. The receptors originated from an adult in good health.

The chain links TRBV7-8 to TRBJ1-5; no clear D. Trimming took off 1 base at V and 0 bases at J, with 7 bases between the two ends. CDR1 and CDR2 from the germline V gene are SGHVS and FQNEAQ. This CDR3 is built from 15 residues. The CDR3: CASSLELVSNQPQHF. For the CDR3, the DNA is TGTGCCAGCAGCTTAGAATTGGTTAGCAATCAGCCCCAGCATTTT.

The gene calls are TRBV13 and TRBJ1-1; TRBD1 might be the D (6 bases). CDR1 PRHDT and CDR2 FYEKMQ come from the germline V gene (reference sequence). CDR3 size: 13 residues. V was cut by 5 bases and J by 6 bases, with 13 bases left in between. The chain's CDR3 is CASSGNRASEAFF. DNA of the CDR3: TGTGCCAGCAGCGGTAACAGGGCCTCTGAAGCTTTCTTT.

The V call is TRBV10-3, the J call TRBJ1-5; D may be TRBD1 (6 bases). This CDR3 contains 13 residues. The germline CDR1 and CDR2 sequences are ENHRY and SYGVKD. V dropped 0 bases and J dropped 7 bases, with 7 bases sitting between them. The DNA of the CDR3 is TGTGCCATCAGTGAGTCGGGGGCGCAGCCCCAGCATTTT. Protein: CAISESGAQPQHF.

This chain links TRBV6-5 with TRBJ1-6; 8 bases fit TRBD1. CDR3 length equals 14 residues. V gave up 10 bases and J gave up 10 bases; unmatched junction bases: 12. Looked up from germline, CDR1 is MNHEY and CDR2 is SVGAGI. CDR3: CATLTRTGNSPLHF. CDR3 in DNA: TGTGCCACCCTCACCAGGACAGGGAACTCACCCCTCCACTTT.

The chain is built from TRBV19 and TRBJ1-5; 11 bases line up with TRBD1. The germline CDR1 and CDR2 sequences are LNHDA and SQIVND (reference sequence). The trim removed 6 bases at V and 1 base at J, leaving 11 bases unmatched. The CDR3 length is 18 residues. CDR3 loop: CASRTFGQGALSNQPQHF. CDR3 sequence (DNA): TGTGCCAGTAGAACATTCGGACAGGGGGCCCTGAGCAATCAGCCCCAGCATTTT.

V and J are TRBV7-9 and TRBJ2-1, with 10 bases lining up with TRBD2. J gave up 6 bases and V 6 bases, and 20 bases lay outside the gene matches. Germline V gene data show CDR1 as SEHNR and CDR2 as FQNEAQ (reference sequence). The CDR3 runs to 19 residues. The DNA of the CDR3 is TGTGCCAGCAGTACGCATACCCTTTCTAGCGGGGGCCGGGGCAATGAGCAGTTCTTC. Protein product: CASSTHTLSSGGRGNEQFF.